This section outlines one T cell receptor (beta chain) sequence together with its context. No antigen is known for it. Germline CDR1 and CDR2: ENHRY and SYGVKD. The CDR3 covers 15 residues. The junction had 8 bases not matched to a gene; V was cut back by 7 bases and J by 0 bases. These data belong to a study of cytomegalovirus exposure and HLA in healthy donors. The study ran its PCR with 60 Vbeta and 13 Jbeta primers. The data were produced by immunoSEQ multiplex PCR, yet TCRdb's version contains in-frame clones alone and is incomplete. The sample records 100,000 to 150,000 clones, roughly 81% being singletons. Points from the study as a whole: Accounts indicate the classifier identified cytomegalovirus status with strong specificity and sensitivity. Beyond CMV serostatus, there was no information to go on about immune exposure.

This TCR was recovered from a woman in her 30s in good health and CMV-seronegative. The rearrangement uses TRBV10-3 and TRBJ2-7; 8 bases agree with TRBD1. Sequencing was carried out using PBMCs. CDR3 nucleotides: TGTGCCATCAAATCGACAGGGGATCGCTCCTACGAGCAGTACTTC. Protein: CAIKSTGDRSYEQYF.